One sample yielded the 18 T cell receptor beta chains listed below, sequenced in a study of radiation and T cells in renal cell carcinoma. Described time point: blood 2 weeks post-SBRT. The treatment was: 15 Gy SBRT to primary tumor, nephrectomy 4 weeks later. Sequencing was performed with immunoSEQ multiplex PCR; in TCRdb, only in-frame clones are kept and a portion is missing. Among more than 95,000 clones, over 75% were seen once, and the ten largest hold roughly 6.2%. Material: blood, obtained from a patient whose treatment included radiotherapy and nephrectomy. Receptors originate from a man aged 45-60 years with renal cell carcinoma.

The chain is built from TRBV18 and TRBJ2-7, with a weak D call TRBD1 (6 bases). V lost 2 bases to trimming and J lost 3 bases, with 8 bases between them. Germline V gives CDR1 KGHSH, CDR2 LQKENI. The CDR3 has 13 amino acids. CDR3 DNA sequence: TGTGCCAGCTCACCAAGGGACAACTACGAGCAGTACTTC. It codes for CASSPRDNYEQYF.

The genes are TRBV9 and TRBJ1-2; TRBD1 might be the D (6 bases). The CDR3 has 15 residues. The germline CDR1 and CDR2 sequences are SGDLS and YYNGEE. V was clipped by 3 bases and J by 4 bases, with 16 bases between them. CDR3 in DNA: TGTGCCAGCAGCGCACCCGGGGGCCTCGTCTATGGCTACACCTTC. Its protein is CASSAPGGLVYGYTF.

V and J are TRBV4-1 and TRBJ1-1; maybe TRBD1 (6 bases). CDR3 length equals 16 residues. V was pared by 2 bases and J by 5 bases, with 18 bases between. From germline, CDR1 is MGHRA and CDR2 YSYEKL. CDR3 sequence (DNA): TGCGCCAGCAGCCAACTCCCCGGCAGGGGTGGAACTGAAGCTTTCTTT. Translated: CASSQLPGRGGTEAFF.

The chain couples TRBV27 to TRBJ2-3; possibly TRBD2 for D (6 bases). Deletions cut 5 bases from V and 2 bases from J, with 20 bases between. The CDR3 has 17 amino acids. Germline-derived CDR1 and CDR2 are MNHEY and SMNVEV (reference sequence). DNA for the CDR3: TGTGCCAGCAGTCCTGGGGGGTACTGGGGGGACACAGATACGCAGTATTTT. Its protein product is CASSPGGYWGDTDTQYF.

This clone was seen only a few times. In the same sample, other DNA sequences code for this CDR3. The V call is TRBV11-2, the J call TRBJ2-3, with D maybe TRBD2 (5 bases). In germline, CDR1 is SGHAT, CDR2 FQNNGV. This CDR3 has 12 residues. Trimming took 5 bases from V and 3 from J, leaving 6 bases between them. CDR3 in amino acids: CASSGRTDTQYF. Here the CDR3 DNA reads TGTGCCAGCAGCGGGAGAACAGATACGCAGTATTTT.

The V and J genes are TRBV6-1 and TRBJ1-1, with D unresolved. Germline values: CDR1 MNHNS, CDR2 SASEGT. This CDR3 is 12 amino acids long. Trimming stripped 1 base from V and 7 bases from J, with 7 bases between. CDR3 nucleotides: TGTGCCAGCAGTGAAGTGGCAGTTGAAGCTTTCTTT. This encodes CASSEVAVEAFF.

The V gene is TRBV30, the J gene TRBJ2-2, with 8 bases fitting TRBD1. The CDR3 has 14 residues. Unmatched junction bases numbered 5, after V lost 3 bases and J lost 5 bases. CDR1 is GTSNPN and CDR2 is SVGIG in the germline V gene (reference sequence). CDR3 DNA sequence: TGTGCCTGGAGCCAGGGGGCTTCTACCGGGGAGCTGTTTTTT. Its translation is CAWSQGASTGELFF.

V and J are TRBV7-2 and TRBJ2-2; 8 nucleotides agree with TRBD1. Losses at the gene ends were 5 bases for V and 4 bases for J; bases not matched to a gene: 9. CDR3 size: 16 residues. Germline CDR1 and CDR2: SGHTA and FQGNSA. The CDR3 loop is CASSPPRTGFTGELFF. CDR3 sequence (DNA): TGTGCCAGCAGCCCCCCGCGGACAGGGTTCACCGGGGAGCTGTTTTTT. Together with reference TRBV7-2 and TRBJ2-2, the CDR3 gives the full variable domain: GAGVSQSPSNKVTEKGKDVELRCDPISGHTALYWYRQSLGQGLEFLIYFQGNSAPDKSGLPSDRFSAERTGGSVSTLTIQRTQQEDSAVYLCASSPPRTGFTGELFFGEGSRLTVL.

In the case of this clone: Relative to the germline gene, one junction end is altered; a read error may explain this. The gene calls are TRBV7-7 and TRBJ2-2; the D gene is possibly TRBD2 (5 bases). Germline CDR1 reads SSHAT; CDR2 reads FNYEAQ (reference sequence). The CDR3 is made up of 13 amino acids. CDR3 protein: CASSLTGSGELFF. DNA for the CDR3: TGTGCTAGCAGCTTGACGGGGTCCGGGGAGCTGTTTTTT.

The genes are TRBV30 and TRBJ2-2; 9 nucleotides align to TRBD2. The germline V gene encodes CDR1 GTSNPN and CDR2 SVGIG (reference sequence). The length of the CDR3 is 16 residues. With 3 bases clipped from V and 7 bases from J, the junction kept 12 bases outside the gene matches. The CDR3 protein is CAWRNPGLAFGGELFF. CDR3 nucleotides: TGTGCCTGGAGAAATCCGGGACTAGCATTCGGCGGGGAGCTGTTTTTT.

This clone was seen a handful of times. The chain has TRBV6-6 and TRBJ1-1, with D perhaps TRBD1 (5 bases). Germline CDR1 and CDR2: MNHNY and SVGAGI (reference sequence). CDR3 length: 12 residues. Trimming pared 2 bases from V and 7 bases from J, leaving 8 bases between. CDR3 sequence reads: CASSYGDGEAFF. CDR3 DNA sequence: TGTGCCAGCAGTTACGGGGACGGTGAAGCTTTCTTT.

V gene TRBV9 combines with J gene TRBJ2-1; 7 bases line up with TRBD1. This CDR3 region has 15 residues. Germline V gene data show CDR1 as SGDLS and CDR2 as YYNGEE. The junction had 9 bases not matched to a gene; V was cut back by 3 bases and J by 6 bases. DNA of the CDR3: TGTGCCAGCAGCGCGATGACAGGGATTATCAATGAGCAGTTCTTC. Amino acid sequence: CASSAMTGIINEQFF. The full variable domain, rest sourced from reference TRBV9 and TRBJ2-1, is DSGVTQTPKHLITATGQRVTLRCSPRSGDLSVYWYQQSLDQGLQFLIQYYNGEERAKGNILERFSAQQFPDLHSELNLSSLELGDSALYFCASSAMTGIINEQFFGPGTRLTVL.

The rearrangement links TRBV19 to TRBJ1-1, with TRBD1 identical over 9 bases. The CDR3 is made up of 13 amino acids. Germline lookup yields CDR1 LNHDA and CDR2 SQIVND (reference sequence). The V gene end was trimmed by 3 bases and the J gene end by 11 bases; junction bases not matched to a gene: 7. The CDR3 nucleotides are TGTGCCAGTAGTATGGGACAGGGCATTAGCGCTTTCTTT. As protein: CASSMGQGISAFF.

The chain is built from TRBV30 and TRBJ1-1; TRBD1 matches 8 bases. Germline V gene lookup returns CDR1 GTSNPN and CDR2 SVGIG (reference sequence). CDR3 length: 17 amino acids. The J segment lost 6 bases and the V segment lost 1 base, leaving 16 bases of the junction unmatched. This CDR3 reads CAWSATGGRAGFPEAFF. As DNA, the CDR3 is TGTGCCTGGAGTGCTACAGGGGGGAGGGCTGGGTTCCCTGAAGCTTTCTTT.

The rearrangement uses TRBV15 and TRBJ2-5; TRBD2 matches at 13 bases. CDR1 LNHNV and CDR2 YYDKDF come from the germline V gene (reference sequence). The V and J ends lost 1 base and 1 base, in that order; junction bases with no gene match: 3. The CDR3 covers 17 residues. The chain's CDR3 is CATSRGRLAGGQETQYF. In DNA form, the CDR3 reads TGTGCCACCAGCAGAGGACGACTAGCGGGGGGCCAAGAGACCCAGTACTTC.

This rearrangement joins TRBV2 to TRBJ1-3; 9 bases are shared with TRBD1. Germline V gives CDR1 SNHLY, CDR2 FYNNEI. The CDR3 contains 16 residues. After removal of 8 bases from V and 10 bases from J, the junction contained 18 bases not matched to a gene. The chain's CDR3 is CASGSTPPGQGNTIYF. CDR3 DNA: TGTGCCAGCGGGTCGACCCCGCCGGGACAGGGTAATACCATATATTTT.

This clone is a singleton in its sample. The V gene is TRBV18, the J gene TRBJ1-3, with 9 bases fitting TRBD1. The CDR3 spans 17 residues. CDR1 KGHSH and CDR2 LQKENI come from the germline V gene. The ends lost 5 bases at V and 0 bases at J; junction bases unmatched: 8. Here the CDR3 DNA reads TGTGCCAGCTCATCGGGACAGGGAGGGTTCTCTGGAAACACCATATATTTT. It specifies CASSSGQGGFSGNTIYF.

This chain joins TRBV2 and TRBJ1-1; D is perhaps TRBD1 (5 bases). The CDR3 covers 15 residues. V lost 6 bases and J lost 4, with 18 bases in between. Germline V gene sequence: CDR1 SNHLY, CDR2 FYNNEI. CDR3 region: CASSEQVRGSTEAFF. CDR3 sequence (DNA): TGTGCCAGCAGCGAACAGGTGCGGGGGAGCACTGAAGCTTTCTTT.